This TCR beta chain was sequenced in a study of somatic mutations in cytotoxic T cells in rheumatoid arthritis. Across the whole study: The authors flow-sorted some V beta antibody-stained T-cell populations at nearly 100% purity, including V beta1+ cells that they sequenced for TCRB.

Using positive magnetic bead selection on an AutoMACS, CD4+ and CD8+ cells were isolated, after which their purity was checked by flow cytometry. Only in-frame clones appear in the TCRdb table, and some are missing; sequencing was by immunoSEQ multiplex PCR. In the table there are about 18,000 clones, over 70% of which are singletons. In regard to this clone: Its antigen is not identified.

Overall study findings and caveats: Per patient, the largest CD8+ clone was found to exceed 20% of CD8+ cells in 8 of 65 cases. The study found no significant difference in CD8+ T-cell clonality between rheumatoid arthritis patients and age-matched healthy controls.

The germline V and J ends were trimmed by 7 bases and 2 bases, with 11 bases remaining between them. The CDR3 is made up of 13 amino acids. CDR1 MNHNS and CDR2 SASEGT come from the germline V gene. The chain carries TRBV6-1 and TRBJ1-1, with D hard to call. Sequenced material: CD8+ T cells sorted from blood. This clonotype originated in a woman aged 60-75 years in good health. CDR3 protein: CASKAGFNTEAFF. Here the CDR3 DNA reads TGTGCCAGCAAGGCAGGCTTTAACACTGAAGCTTTCTTT.